The 25 T cell receptor beta chains given below trace back to one sample, sequenced in a study of blood T cell repertoires in COVID-19. Generated by immunoSEQ multiplex PCR, the TCRdb table keeps only in-frame clones and is missing some. The table shows roughly 300,000 clones, with roughly 90% occurring only once. Specimen: PBMCs or T cells enriched from blood (not recorded which). These receptor sequences come from a woman aged 25 to 39 who had recovered from COVID-19.

V gene TRBV6-4 combines with J gene TRBJ2-4; D is uncertain. This CDR3 spans 14 amino acids. Germline V lookup: CDR1 MRHNA, CDR2 SNTAGT. V was pared by 3 bases and J by 3 bases, with 9 bases between. CDR3 sequence: CASSETPDKNIQYF. The CDR3 DNA sequence: TGTGCCAGCAGTGAAACACCCGACAAAAACATTCAGTACTTC.

The chain is built from TRBV14 and TRBJ1-2, with D perhaps matching TRBD1 (5 bases). Germline V CDR1 and CDR2: SGHDN, FVKESK. The CDR3 is 13 residues long. The ends were cut back, 3 bases at V and 2 bases at J, with 7 bases in the middle. The CDR3 nucleotides are TGTGCCAGCAGCCAGCAGGGAAACTATGGCTACACCTTC. Translated, it gives CASSQQGNYGYTF.

A single count supports this clone. This chain links TRBV3-1 (or the pseudogene TRBV3-2) with TRBJ2-5; D may be TRBD2 (6 bases). The germline V gene has CDR1 LGHDT and CDR2 YNNKEL (reference sequence). V was clipped by 4 bases and J by 6 bases, with 21 bases between them. The CDR3 loop spans 16 amino acids. This CDR3 is CASSPPQGPGRKTQYF. CDR3 coding DNA: TGTGCCAGCAGCCCTCCACAAGGACCCGGGAGAAAGACCCAGTACTTC.

V and J are TRBV11-2 and TRBJ2-5; TRBD1 matches at 8 bases. J gave up 2 bases and V 5 bases, and 10 bases lay outside the gene matches. The germline gives CDR1 SGHAT, CDR2 FQNNGV. The CDR3 spans 16 residues. The CDR3 sequence is CASSAGVRGRQETQYF. The CDR3 DNA sequence: TGTGCCAGCAGCGCAGGGGTCAGGGGGCGGCAAGAGACCCAGTACTTC.

V usage is TRBV4-2 and J usage is TRBJ2-3; a possible D gene is TRBD2 (6 bases). V was clipped by 3 bases and J by 1 base, with 8 bases between them. Germline-derived CDR1 and CDR2 are LGHNA and YNFKEQ. This CDR3 comprises 14 residues. The CDR3 loop reads CASSHPGGTDTQYF. The CDR3 bases are TGTGCCAGCAGCCACCCGGGGGGCACAGATACGCAGTATTTT.

The J gene is TRBJ1-2, the V gene TRBV7-9; D is ambiguous. The CDR3 covers 11 residues. The germline V gene encodes CDR1 SEHNR and CDR2 FQNEAQ (reference sequence). Trimming took 5 bases from V and 7 from J, leaving 8 bases between them. The CDR3 protein is CASSPGSGYTF. The DNA for the CDR3 is TGTGCCAGCAGCCCGGGGTCTGGCTACACCTTC.

This sequence joins TRBV6-5 and TRBJ2-4; possible D gene TRBD1, 5 bases. With 6 bases removed from V and 7 bases from J, the gap between germline ends came to 10 bases. Germline assignment: CDR1 MNHEY and CDR2 SVGAGI. CDR3 length equals 12 residues. In DNA form, the CDR3 reads TGTGCCAGCAGCCTCAGGGCCAACATTCAGTACTTC. This translates into CASSLRANIQYF.

The rearrangement links TRBV2 to TRBJ2-5, with D possibly being TRBD1 (5 bases). The length of the CDR3 is 15 residues. V was pared by 8 bases and J by 5 bases, with 21 bases between. Germline V CDR1 and CDR2: SNHLY, FYNNEI. The CDR3 here is CASARQRLTGETQYF. CDR3 sequence (DNA): TGTGCCAGCGCTAGACAGCGACTCACCGGGGAGACCCAGTACTTC.

V and J are TRBV6-5 and TRBJ2-7, with TRBD2 as a possible D gene (6 bases). This CDR3 has 13 residues. Germline CDR1 is MNHEY and CDR2 is SVGAGI. V lost 8 bases and J lost 2, with 13 bases in between. The chain's CDR3 is CASLAGSAYEQYF. CDR3 in DNA: TGTGCCAGCTTGGCGGGGTCGGCCTACGAGCAGTACTTC.

The table lists this clone with a count of one. The rearrangement uses TRBV2 and TRBJ1-5; D may be TRBD1 (6 bases). Germline V gene lookup returns CDR1 SNHLY and CDR2 FYNNEI. The CDR3 totals 14 residues. V was clipped by 6 bases and J by 4 bases, with 13 bases between them. The CDR3 DNA sequence: TGTGCCAGCAGCGGAGGGGGGGGGAATCAGCCCCAGCATTTT. This sequence encodes CASSGGGGNQPQHF.

The chain employs TRBV28 and TRBJ1-1; 8 nucleotides agree with TRBD1. J lost 3 bases, V lost 7 bases, and 7 bases had no gene match. Germline CDR1 and CDR2: MDHEN and SYDVKM. The CDR3 is 14 amino acids. In DNA form, the CDR3 reads TGTGCCAGCACTCCGCAGGGGGCTGACACTGAAGCTTTCTTT. It is translated as CASTPQGADTEAFF.

The genes are TRBV28 and TRBJ1-5, with D perhaps TRBD1 (6 bases). V was pared by 4 bases and J by 4 bases, with 17 bases between. CDR3 size: 16 residues. CDR1 and CDR2 from the germline V gene are MDHEN and SYDVKM. The CDR3 bases are TGTGCCAGCAGTTCCAGCATAGGGCAGGGGAATCAGCCCCAGCATTTT. It yields the protein CASSSSIGQGNQPQHF.

V and J are TRBV7-2 and TRBJ1-2, with D uncertain. Per germline, CDR1 SGHTA and CDR2 FQGNSA. The CDR3 extends over 15 amino acids. The germline V and J ends were trimmed by 2 bases and 1 base, with 11 bases remaining between them. CDR3 sequence: CASSLTSYNNYGYTF. For the CDR3, the DNA is TGTGCCAGCAGCTTAACTAGCTACAATAACTATGGCTACACCTTC.

The genes are TRBV9 and TRBJ2-1; no clear D. Looked up from germline, CDR1 is SGDLS and CDR2 is YYNGEE. Deletions cut 10 bases from V and 9 bases from J, with 11 bases between. The CDR3 is 10 amino acids. The CDR3, as DNA: TGTGCCTCCATTGCCGGTGAGCAGTTCTTC. It codes for CASIAGEQFF.

This chain connects TRBV28 to TRBJ1-2; 9 positions agree with TRBD1. With 4 bases clipped from V and 8 bases from J, the junction kept 14 bases outside the gene matches. The CDR3 has 16 amino acids. Germline V gives CDR1 MDHEN, CDR2 SYDVKM. The CDR3 region has the DNA TGTGCCAGCAGTTCCCCGCGCACAGGGGGCGCGAGGGGCTACACCTTC. Amino acid sequence: CASSSPRTGGARGYTF.

V is TRBV6-2 or TRBV6-3 and J is TRBJ1-4, with 10 bases lining up with TRBD1. The germline gives CDR1 MNHEY, CDR2 SVGEGT. CDR3 length: 20 residues. V shed 4 bases and J 2 bases; nucleotides not matched to a gene: 16. The CDR3 spells CASSFNAGTGVRLTNEKLFF. DNA of the CDR3: TGTGCCAGCAGTTTTAACGCCGGGACAGGGGTTCGGTTGACTAATGAAAAACTGTTTTTT.

J is TRBJ2-1 and V is TRBV29-1, with 9 bases fitting TRBD2. This CDR3 is built from 13 residues. Germline values: CDR1 SQVTM, CDR2 ANQGSEA. Trimming took 4 bases from V and 4 from J; bases not matched to a gene: 2. CDR3 nucleotides: TGCAGCGTTGTAGCGGGGGTTTACAATGAGCAGTTCTTC. Encoded protein: CSVVAGVYNEQFF.

The CDR3 DNA reads TGCGCCAGCAGCCAAGTCATGACAGGGGCGGTCAATGAGCAGTTCTTC. This encodes CASSQVMTGAVNEQFF. The chain carries TRBV4-3 and TRBJ2-1; 8 bases align to TRBD1. CDR3 length equals 16 residues. The germline gives CDR1 LGHNA, CDR2 YSLEER. V dropped 1 base and J dropped 6; count of bases not matched to a gene: 8.

V and J are TRBV6-1 and TRBJ2-5; 8 nucleotides line up with TRBD2. The CDR3 is 18 residues long. Germline V lookup: CDR1 MNHNS, CDR2 SASEGT. V dropped 3 bases and J dropped 3; count of bases not matched to a gene: 15. The CDR3 DNA sequence: TGTGCCAGCAGTGACTATCAGCGGGGGTGGAAGGAGAAAGAGACCCAGTACTTC. Its translation is CASSDYQRGWKEKETQYF.

This clone was picked up a small number of times. V is TRBV5-4 and J is TRBJ1-3; maybe TRBD1 (6 bases). Germline CDR1 is SGHNT and CDR2 is YYREEE (reference sequence). The length of the CDR3 is 15 residues. Trimming left V 0 bases short and J 1 base short, with 8 bases between. The CDR3 region has the DNA TGTGCCAGCAGCTTGGACAGGGTATCTGGAAACACCATATATTTT. Translated, it gives CASSLDRVSGNTIYF.

This chain links TRBV19 with TRBJ2-3, with D possibly being TRBD1 (6 bases). Germline assignment: CDR1 LNHDA and CDR2 SQIVND (reference sequence). This CDR3 contains 17 residues. Trimming left V 0 bases short and J 3 bases short, with 16 bases between. The CDR3 coding sequence is TGTGCCAGTAGTATAGATCCCGCGACAGGTCATACAGATACGCAGTATTTT. Protein sequence: CASSIDPATGHTDTQYF.

The chain is built from TRBV28 and TRBJ2-7, with a weak D call TRBD1 (6 bases). V was clipped by 6 bases and J by 0 bases, with 18 bases between them. Germline V gene lookup returns CDR1 MDHEN and CDR2 SYDVKM. CDR3 length: 16 residues. The CDR3 DNA reads as TGTGCCAGCAGCAGGGGCGGTTTGTCCGGCTCCTACGAGCAGTACTTC. Translation: CASSRGGLSGSYEQYF. Supplemented by reference TRBV28 and TRBJ2-7, the full variable domain reads DVKVTQSSRYLVKRTGEKVFLECVQDMDHENMFWYRQDPGLGLRLIYFSYDVKMKEKGDIPEGYSVSREKKERFSLILESASTNQTSMYLCASSRGGLSGSYEQYFGPGTRLTVT.

CDR3 bases: TGCGCCAGCAGCCAAAGACCGAGGGATGAAAAACTGTTTTTT. It encodes CASSQRPRDEKLFF. This rearrangement joins TRBV4-3 to TRBJ1-4, with D unclear. Germline assignment: CDR1 LGHNA and CDR2 YSLEER. This CDR3 spans 14 amino acids. Trimming took off 2 bases at V and 6 bases at J, with 10 bases between the two ends.

The rearrangement uses TRBV6-5 and TRBJ2-7; a weak D match, TRBD1 (6 bases). The CDR3 runs 11 residues. Germline V gene lookup returns CDR1 MNHEY and CDR2 SVGAGI. The CDR3: CVEQTGYEQYF. CDR3 nucleotide sequence: TGTGTCGAACAGACAGGCTACGAGCAGTACTTC.

The V and J genes are TRBV29-1 and TRBJ2-5; the D gene is possibly TRBD2 (6 bases). Germline lookup yields CDR1 SQVTM and CDR2 ANQGSEA. V was shortened by 1 base and J by 4 bases, with 10 bases between the two germline ends. The CDR3 loop spans 13 amino acids. The CDR3 protein is CSVEVGGGETQYF. The CDR3 nucleotides read TGCAGCGTTGAAGTGGGGGGTGGAGAGACCCAGTACTTC.